This is a list of T cell receptor beta chains from one sample in a study of T cells of healthy individuals. TCRdb reprocessed the 5' RACE reads via MiXCR and lists one record per CDR3 protein. This table has approximately 50,000 distinct CDR3 sequences, roughly 15% appearing once. All receptors come from a human donor in good health. CDR3s include the opening cysteine and the closing phenylalanine or tryptophan. Each record gives: D gene, clone size, V gene, J gene, CDR3 DNA, CDR3 protein. D genes are given only for firm matches. Only part of the rows carry a size: once, few, many, or a class if the clone is expanded.

-	-	TRBV29-1	TRBJ1-1	TGCAGCGTGCGCCGGGGTACTGAAGCTTTCTTT	CSVRRGTEAFF
TRBD2	many	TRBV6-6	TRBJ2-1	TGTGCCAGCAGTTACCCCGGGGTAAGGGAGGGCCTCCAGTTCTTC	CASSYPGVREGLQFF
-	-	TRBV12-2	TRBJ1-4	TGTGCAAGTCGCACGGGCCAAGGGGGAGAACTGTTTTTT	CASRTGQGGELFF
TRBD2	many	TRBV14	TRBJ2-7	TGTGCCAGCAGCCATCACCCCCCGGCTAGCGGCTACGAGCAGTACTTC	CASSHHPPASGYEQYF
-	-	TRBV7-8	TRBJ1-1	TGTGCCAGCAGCCTCCCGGGGGCGGGTTTCACTGAAGCTTTCTTT	CASSLPGAGFTEAFF
-	few	TRBV10-3	TRBJ2-2	TGTGCCATCAGCCCCAATCAGCCCGGGGAGCTGTTTTTT	CAISPNQPGELFF
-	few	TRBV24-1	TRBJ2-5	TGTGCCACCAGTGACGAGATGGAGACCCAGTACTTC	CATSDEMETQYF
TRBD1	many	TRBV20-1	TRBJ1-2	TGCAGTGCCCCGCTGGAGGGGGCTGGCTACACCTTC	CSAPLEGAGYTF
-	few	TRBV28	TRBJ2-7	TGTGCCAGCAGTTTACTCCAGGGCCCCTACGAGCAGTACTTC	CASSLLQGPYEQYF
-	many	TRBV27	TRBJ2-7	TGTGCCAGCAGGGATCGATACGAGCAGTACTTC	CASRDRYEQYF
-	many	TRBV19	TRBJ1-6	TGTGCCAGTAGTCCGACCCACAATTCACCCCTCCACTTT	CASSPTHNSPLHF
TRBD2	many	TRBV20-1	TRBJ2-3	TGCAGTGCCCGGACTAGCGGGAGAGCAGATACGCAGTATTTT	CSARTSGRADTQYF
TRBD1	-	TRBV7-2	TRBJ2-6	TGTGCCAGCAGCCCGACAGGGATGGGGGCCAACGTCCTGACTTTC	CASSPTGMGANVLTF
TRBD2	-	TRBV7-2	TRBJ2-5	TGTGCCAGCAGCCAGCTAGCGGCCCAAGAGACCCAGTACTTC	CASSQLAAQETQYF
-	-	TRBV27	TRBJ1-4	TGTGCCAGCAGTCCTGGGAAGAAACTGTTTTTT	CASSPGKKLFF
-	few	TRBV7-2	TRBJ1-1	TGTGCCAGCAGCCCTAGACAGGACACTGAAGCTTTCTTT	CASSPRQDTEAFF
TRBD1	-	TRBV4-3	TRBJ1-4	TGCGCCAGCAGCCAAGGACAGGGGGAAGAAAAACTGTTTTTT	CASSQGQGEEKLFF
TRBD2	many	TRBV27	TRBJ2-5	TGTGCCAGCAGTTTGTCGCCCGGGACTAGCGGGAGGGTAGAGACCCAGTACTTC	CASSLSPGTSGRVETQYF
-	few	TRBV19	TRBJ1-1	TGTGCCAGTACCCTGGGACCCGACGGAACTGAAGCTTTCTTT	CASTLGPDGTEAFF
-	many	TRBV27	TRBJ2-7	TGTGCCAGCAGTTTAAGACGGACCTCCTACGAGCAGTACTTC	CASSLRRTSYEQYF
-	few	TRBV10-3	TRBJ1-5	TGTGCCATCAGTGTTGAGGGTACCAATCAGCCCCAGCATTTT	CAISVEGTNQPQHF
-	few	TRBV5-6	TRBJ2-2	TGTGCCAGCACCTACACCGGGGAGCTGTTTTTT	CASTYTGELFF
-	-	TRBV5-1	TRBJ2-3	TGCGCCAGCACCACTAGTTGGGGGTACGGTGTGGATACGCAGTATTTT	CASTTSWGYGVDTQYF
TRBD2	many	TRBV4-3	TRBJ2-1	TGCGCCAGCAGCCAAGAAGCTAGCGGGTGGGAGGGGGAGCAGTTCTTC	CASSQEASGWEGEQFF
-	many	TRBV5-4	TRBJ1-1	TGTGCCAGCAGCTTTAGTGGCACTGAAGCTTTCTTT	CASSFSGTEAFF
-	few	TRBV21-1	TRBJ2-5	TGTGCCAGCAGCAAAGCAGGGGCTGGCCGAAGGGAGACCCAGTACTTC	CASSKAGAGRRETQYF
-	many	TRBV20-1	TRBJ2-3	TGCAGTGCTAGAGCTAGTGAGGGAGATACGCAGTATTTT	CSARASEGDTQYF
-	medium-sized	TRBV7-3	TRBJ2-3	TGTGCCAGCAGCTTACGAGGCGTTCAGGGCACAGATACGCAGTATTTT	CASSLRGVQGTDTQYF
-	many	TRBV3-1	TRBJ1-2	TGTGCCAGCAGCCAGAACAGGGTATCGAACTATGGCTACACCTTC	CASSQNRVSNYGYTF